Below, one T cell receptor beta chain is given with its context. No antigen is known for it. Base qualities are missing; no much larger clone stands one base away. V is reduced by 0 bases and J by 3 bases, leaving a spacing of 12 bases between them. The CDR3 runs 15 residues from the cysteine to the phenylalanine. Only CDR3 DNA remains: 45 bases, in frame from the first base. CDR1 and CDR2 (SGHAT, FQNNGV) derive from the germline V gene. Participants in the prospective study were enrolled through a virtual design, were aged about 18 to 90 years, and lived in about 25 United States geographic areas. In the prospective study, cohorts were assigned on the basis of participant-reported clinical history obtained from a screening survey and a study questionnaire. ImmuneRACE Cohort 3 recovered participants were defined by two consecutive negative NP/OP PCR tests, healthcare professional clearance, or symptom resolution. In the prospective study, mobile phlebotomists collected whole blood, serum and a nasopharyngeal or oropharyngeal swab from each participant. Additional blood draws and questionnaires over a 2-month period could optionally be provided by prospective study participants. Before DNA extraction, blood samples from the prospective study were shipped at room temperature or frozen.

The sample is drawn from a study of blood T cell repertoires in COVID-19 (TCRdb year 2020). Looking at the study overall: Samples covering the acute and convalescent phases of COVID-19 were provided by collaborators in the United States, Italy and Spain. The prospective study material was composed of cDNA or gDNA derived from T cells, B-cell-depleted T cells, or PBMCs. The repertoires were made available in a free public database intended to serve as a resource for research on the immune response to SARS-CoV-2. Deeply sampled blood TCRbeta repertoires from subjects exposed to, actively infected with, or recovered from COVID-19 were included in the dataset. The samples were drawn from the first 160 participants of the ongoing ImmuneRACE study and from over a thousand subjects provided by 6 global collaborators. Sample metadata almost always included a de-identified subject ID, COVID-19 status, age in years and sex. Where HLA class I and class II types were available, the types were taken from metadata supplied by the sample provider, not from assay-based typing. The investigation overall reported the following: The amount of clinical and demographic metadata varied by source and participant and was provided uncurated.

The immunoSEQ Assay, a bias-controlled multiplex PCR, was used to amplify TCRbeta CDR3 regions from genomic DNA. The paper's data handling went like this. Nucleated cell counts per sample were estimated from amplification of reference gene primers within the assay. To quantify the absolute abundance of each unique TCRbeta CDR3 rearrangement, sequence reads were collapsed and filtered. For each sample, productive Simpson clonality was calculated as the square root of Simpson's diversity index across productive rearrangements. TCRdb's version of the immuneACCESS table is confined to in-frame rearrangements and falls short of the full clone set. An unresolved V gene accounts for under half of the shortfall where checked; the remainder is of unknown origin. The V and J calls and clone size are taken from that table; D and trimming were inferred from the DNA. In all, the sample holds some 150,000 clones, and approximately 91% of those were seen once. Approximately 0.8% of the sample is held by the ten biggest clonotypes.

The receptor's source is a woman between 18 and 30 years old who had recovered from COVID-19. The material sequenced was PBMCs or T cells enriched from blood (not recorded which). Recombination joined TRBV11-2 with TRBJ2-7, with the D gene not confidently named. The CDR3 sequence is CASSLDLGQVYEQYF. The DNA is TGTGCCAGCAGCTTAGATCTTGGTCAGGTCTACGAGCAGTACTTC.